The present T cell receptor (beta chain) was sequenced within a study of PD-1 blockade in classical Hodgkin lymphoma. Time point here: cycle 4 day 1 (C4D1), after around six weeks of nivolumab. Each patient's relapse followed autologous stem cell transplantation, and brentuximab vedotin exposure varied. This clone was seen more than once but under ten times. Its antigen is not known. Study results and caveats: Before treatment, TCR diversity in newly diagnosed patients was reportedly lower than in healthy donors.

The protocol was immunoSEQ multiplex PCR, while the TCRdb copy is restricted to in-frame clones and leaves out a portion. The table shows around 53,000 clones, with around four fifths occurring only once. Trimming left V 7 bases short and J 0 bases short, with 13 bases between. This CDR3 contains 15 residues. Germline CDR1 and CDR2: LNHDA and SQIVND (reference sequence). This receptor was obtained from a human donor with classical Hodgkin lymphoma. The chain links TRBV19 to TRBJ1-3; no reliable D call. The source was peripheral blood mononuclear cells (PBMCs), collected before the fourth cycle of nivolumab. The CDR3 DNA sequence: TGTGCCAGTAAGCGTGGCAGAAACTCTGGAAACACCATATATTTT. Translated, it gives CASKRGRNSGNTIYF.